The T cell receptor (beta chain) described here comes from a study of Tregs in tolerant kidney transplant recipients. Study findings and constraints: Donor-specific Treg expansion exceeded global Treg expansion in tolerant patients, suggesting antigen drive.

Sequenced by immunoSEQ multiplex PCR; TCRdb stores in-frame clones only, minus some. This sample carries 50,000 or so clones, about nine tenths of them seen once, and the ten largest clones take 12% to 15%. In the case of this clone: Its antigen remains unknown.

Germline V gene sequence: CDR1 SEHNR, CDR2 FQNEAQ (reference sequence). CDR3 length: 12 amino acids. V lost 7 bases and J lost 4, with 11 bases in between. The nonmyeloablative bone marrow transplants came from related graft donors, with transient mixed chimerism. Specimen: CD8+ T cells from blood (PBMCs), collected 24 months after the transplant. V usage is TRBV7-9 and J usage is TRBJ2-7; tentative D call: TRBD1 (6 bases). The clonotype was recovered from a human patient who received a combined kidney and bone marrow transplant. Some T cells may have come from the graft donor. The CDR3 loop is CASIADSYEQYF. For the CDR3, the DNA is TGTGCCAGCATCGCGGACAGTTACGAGCAGTACTTC.